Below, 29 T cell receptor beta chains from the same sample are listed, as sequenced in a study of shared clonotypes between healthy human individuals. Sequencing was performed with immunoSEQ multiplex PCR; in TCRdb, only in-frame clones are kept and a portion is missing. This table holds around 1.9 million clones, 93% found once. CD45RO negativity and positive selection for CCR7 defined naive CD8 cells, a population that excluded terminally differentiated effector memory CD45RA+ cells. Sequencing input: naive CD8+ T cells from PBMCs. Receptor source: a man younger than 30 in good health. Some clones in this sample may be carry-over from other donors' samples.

Here the CDR3 DNA reads TGTGCCAGCAGCGCGGGACCAAGTAGCAATCAGCCCCAGCATTTT. Its translation is CASSAGPSSNQPQHF. The genes are TRBV7-9 and TRBJ1-5, with D maybe TRBD1 (5 bases). CDR3 size: 15 residues. Germline V gives CDR1 SEHNR, CDR2 FQNEAQ (reference sequence). Trimming removed 5 bases from V and 0 bases from J, with 11 bases in between.

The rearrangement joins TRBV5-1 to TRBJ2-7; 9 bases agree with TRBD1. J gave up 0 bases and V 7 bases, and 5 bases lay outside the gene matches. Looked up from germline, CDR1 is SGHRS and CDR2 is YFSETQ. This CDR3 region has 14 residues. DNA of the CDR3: TGCGCCAGCGGACGGGACAGGGCCTCCTACGAGCAGTACTTC. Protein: CASGRDRASYEQYF.

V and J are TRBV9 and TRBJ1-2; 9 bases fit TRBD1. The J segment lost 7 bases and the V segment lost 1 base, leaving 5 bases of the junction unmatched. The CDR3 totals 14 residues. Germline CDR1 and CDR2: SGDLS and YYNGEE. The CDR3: CASSVRTGDGGYTF. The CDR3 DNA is TGTGCCAGCAGCGTACGGACAGGGGATGGTGGCTACACCTTC.

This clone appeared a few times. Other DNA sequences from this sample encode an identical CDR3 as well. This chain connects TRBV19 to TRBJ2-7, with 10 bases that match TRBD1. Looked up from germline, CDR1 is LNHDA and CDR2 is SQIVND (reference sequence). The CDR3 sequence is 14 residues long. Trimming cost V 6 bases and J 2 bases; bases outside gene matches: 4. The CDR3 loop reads CASSPGQGAYEQYF. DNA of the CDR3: TGTGCCAGTAGCCCCGGACAGGGGGCCTACGAGCAGTACTTC.

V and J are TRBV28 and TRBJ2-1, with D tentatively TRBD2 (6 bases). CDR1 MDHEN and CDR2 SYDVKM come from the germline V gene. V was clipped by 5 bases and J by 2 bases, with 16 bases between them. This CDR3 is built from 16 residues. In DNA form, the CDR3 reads TGTGCCAGCAGTCCTAGGGTAGCGGTTACCTACAATGAGCAGTTCTTC. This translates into CASSPRVAVTYNEQFF. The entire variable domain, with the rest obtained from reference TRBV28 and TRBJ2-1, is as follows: DVKVTQSSRYLVKRTGEKVFLECVQDMDHENMFWYRQDPGLGLRLIYFSYDVKMKEKGDIPEGYSVSREKKERFSLILESASTNQTSMYLCASSPRVAVTYNEQFFGPGTRLTVL.

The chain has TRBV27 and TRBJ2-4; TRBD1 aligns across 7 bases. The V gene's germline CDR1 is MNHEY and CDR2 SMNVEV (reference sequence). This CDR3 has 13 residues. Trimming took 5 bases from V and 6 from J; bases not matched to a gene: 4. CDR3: CASSPTGANIQYF. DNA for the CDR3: TGTGCCAGCAGTCCTACAGGGGCAAACATTCAGTACTTC.

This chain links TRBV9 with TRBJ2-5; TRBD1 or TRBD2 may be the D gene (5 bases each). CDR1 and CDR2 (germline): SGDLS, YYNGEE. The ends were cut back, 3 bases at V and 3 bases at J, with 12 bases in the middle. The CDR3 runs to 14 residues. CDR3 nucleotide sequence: TGTGCCAGCAGCGCTCGGGACGGTGAAGAGACCCAGTACTTC. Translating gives CASSARDGEETQYF.

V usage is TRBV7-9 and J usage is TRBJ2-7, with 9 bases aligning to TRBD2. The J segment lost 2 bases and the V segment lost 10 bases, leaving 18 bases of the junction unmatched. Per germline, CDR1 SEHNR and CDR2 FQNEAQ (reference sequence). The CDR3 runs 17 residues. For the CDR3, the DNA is TGTGCCACCGGAGGGGCTAGCGGGATAAAGGGAGCCTACGAGCAGTACTTC. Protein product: CATGGASGIKGAYEQYF.

The CDR3: CASGGYETGEQYF. In DNA form, the CDR3 reads TGTGCCAGCGGGGGTTATGAGACAGGCGAGCAGTACTTC. This chain joins TRBV6-5 and TRBJ2-7; tentatively, D is TRBD1 (6 bases). Between the trimmed V and J ends, which lost 8 bases and 6 bases, there was a span of 17 bases. Germline V gives CDR1 MNHEY, CDR2 SVGAGI. The CDR3 runs to 13 residues.

CDR3 protein: CASSNPGEGNTIYF. DNA for the CDR3: TGTGCCAGCAGCAACCCGGGGGAGGGAAACACCATATATTTT. The V call is TRBV11-2, the J call TRBJ1-3, with D maybe TRBD1 (5 bases). The CDR3 totals 14 residues. Per the germline V gene, CDR1 is SGHAT and CDR2 is FQNNGV. V was pared by 5 bases and J by 4 bases, with 12 bases between.

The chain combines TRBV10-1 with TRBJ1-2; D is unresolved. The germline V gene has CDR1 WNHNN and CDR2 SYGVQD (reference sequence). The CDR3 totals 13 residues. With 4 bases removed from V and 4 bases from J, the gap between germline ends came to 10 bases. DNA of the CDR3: TGCGCCAGCAGTGTTCCCGTCGCCTATGGCTACACCTTC. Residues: CASSVPVAYGYTF.

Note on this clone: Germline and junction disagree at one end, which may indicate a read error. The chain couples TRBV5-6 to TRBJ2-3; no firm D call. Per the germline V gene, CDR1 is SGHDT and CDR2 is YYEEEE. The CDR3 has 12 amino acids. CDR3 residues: CASSQGTYTQYF. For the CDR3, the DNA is TGTGCCAGCAGCCAAGGCACATATACGCAGTATTTT. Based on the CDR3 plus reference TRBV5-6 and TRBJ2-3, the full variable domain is DAGVTQSPTHLIKTRGQQVTLRCSPKSGHDTVSWYQQALGQGPQFIFQYYEEEERQRGNFPDRFSGHQFPNYSSELNVNALLLGDSALYLCASSQGTYTQYFGPGTRLTVL.

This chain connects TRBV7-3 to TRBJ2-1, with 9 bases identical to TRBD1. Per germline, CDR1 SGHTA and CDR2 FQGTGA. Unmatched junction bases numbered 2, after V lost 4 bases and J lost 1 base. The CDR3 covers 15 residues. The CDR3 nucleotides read TGTGCCAGCAGCTCGACAGGGGGGTCCTACAATGAGCAGTTCTTC. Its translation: CASSSTGGSYNEQFF.

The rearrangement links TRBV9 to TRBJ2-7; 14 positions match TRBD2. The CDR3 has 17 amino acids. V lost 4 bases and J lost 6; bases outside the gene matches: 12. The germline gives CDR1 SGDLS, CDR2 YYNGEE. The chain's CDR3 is CASSTGTSGSLWGEQYF. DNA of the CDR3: TGTGCCAGCAGCACCGGGACTAGCGGGAGTCTGTGGGGCGAGCAGTACTTC.

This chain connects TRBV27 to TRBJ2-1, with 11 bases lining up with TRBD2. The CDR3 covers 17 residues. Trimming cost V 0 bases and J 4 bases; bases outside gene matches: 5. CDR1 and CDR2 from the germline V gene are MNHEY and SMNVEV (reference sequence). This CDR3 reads CASSLSPGTSGYNEQFF. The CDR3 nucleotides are TGTGCCAGCAGTTTATCCCCTGGGACTAGCGGTTACAATGAGCAGTTCTTC.

Written as DNA, the CDR3 is TGTGCCACTCGGCTGGGACTTTCCTCCGGGGAGCTGTTTTTT. Translation: CATRLGLSSGELFF. This chain uses TRBV27 with TRBJ2-2, with D perhaps TRBD2 (6 bases). The CDR3 spans 14 residues. The germline V gene encodes CDR1 MNHEY and CDR2 SMNVEV (reference sequence). The V end was cut by 10 bases, the J end by 6 bases, with 18 bases between.

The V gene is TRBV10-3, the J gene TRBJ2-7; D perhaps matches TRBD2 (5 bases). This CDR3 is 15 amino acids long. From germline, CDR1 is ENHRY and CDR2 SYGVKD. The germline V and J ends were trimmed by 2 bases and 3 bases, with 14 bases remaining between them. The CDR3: CAISERTGKVYEQYF. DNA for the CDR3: TGTGCCATCAGTGAGCGGACGGGGAAGGTCTACGAGCAGTACTTC.

In DNA form, the CDR3 reads TGTGCCAGCAGTTTATCGTCGAGGGCGGGCAATCAGCCCCAGCATTTT. It is translated as CASSLSSRAGNQPQHF. The chain is built from TRBV27 and TRBJ1-5; D is unclear. Germline V CDR1 and CDR2: MNHEY, SMNVEV (reference sequence). The length of the CDR3 is 16 residues. V lost 0 bases, J lost 2 bases, and 11 bases lay in between.

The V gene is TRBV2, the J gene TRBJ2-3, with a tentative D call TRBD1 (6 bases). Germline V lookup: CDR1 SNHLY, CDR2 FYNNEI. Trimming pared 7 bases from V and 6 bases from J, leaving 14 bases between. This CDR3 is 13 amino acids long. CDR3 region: CASTFNREDTQYF. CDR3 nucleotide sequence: TGTGCCAGCACCTTTAACAGGGAGGATACGCAGTATTTT.

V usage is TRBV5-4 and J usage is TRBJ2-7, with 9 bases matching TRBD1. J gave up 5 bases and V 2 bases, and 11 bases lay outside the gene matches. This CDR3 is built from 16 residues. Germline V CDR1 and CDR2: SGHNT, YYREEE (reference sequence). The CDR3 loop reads CASSFARTGVAHEQYF. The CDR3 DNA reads TGTGCCAGCAGCTTCGCCAGGACAGGGGTGGCACACGAGCAGTACTTC. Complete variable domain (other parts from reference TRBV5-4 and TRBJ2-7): ETGVTQSPTHLIKTRGQQVTLRCSSQSGHNTVSWYQQALGQGPQFIFQYYREEENGRGNFPPRFSGLQFPNYSSELNVNALELDDSALYLCASSFARTGVAHEQYFGPGTRLTVT.

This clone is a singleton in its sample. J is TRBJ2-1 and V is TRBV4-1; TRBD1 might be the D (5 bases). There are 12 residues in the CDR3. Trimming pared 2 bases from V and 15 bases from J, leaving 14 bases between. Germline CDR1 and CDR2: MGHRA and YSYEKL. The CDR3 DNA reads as TGCGCCAGCAGCCAAACTGACAGTTTATCGTTCTTC. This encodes CASSQTDSLSFF.

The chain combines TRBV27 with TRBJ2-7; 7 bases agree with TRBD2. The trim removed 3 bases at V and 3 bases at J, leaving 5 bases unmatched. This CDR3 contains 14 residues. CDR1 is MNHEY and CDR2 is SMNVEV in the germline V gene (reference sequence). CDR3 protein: CASSFLAAGYEQYF. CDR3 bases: TGTGCCAGCAGTTTCCTAGCGGCAGGCTACGAGCAGTACTTC.

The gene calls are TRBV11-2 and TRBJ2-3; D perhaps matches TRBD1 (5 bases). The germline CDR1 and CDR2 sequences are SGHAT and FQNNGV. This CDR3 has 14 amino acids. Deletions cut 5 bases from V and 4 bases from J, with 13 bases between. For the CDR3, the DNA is TGTGCCAGCAGCCCCTGGATGACAGCAGATACGCAGTATTTT. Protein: CASSPWMTADTQYF. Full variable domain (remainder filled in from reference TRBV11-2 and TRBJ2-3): EAGVAQSPRYKIIEKRQSVAFWCNPISGHATLYWYQQILGQGPKLLIQFQNNGVVDDSQLPKDRFSAERLKGVDSTLKIQPAKLEDSAVYLCASSPWMTADTQYFGPGTRLTVL.

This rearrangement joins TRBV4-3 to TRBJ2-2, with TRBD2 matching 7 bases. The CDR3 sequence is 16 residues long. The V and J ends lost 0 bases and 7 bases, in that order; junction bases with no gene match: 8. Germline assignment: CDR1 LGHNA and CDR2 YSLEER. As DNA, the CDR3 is TGCGCCAGCAGCCAAGATGGTGCGGGAGTAGGCGGGGAGCTGTTTTTT. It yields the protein CASSQDGAGVGGELFF.

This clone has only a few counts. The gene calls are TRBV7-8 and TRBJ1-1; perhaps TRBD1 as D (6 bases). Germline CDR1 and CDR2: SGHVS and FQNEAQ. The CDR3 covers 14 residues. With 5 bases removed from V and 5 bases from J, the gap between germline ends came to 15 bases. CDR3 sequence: CASSPGGGATEAFF. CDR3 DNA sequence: TGTGCCAGCAGCCCGGGCGGGGGCGCAACTGAAGCTTTCTTT. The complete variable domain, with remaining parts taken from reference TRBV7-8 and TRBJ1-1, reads GAGVSQSPRYKVAKRGQDVALRCDPISGHVSLFWYQQALGQGPEFLTYFQNEAQLDKSGLPSDRFFAERPEGSVSTLKIQRTQQEDSAVYLCASSPGGGATEAFFGQGTRLTVV.

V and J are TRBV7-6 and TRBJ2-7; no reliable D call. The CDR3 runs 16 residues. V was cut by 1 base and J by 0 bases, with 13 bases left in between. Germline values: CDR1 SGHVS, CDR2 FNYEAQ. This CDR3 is CASSLEPEKTSYEQYF. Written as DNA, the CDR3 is TGTGCCAGCAGCTTAGAGCCGGAGAAAACCTCCTACGAGCAGTACTTC.

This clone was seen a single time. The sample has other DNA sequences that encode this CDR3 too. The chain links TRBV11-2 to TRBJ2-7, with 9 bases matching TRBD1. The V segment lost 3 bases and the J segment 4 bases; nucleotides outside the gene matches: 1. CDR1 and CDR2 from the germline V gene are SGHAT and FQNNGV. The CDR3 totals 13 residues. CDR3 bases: TGTGCCAGCAGCTTTGGACAGGGGTACGAGCAGTACTTC. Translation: CASSFGQGYEQYF.

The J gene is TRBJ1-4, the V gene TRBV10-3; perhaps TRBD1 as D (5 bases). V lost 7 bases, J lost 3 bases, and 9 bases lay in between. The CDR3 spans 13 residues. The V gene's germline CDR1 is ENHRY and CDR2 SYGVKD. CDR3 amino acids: CAIMQGPNEKLFF. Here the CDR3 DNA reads TGTGCCATCATGCAGGGCCCTAATGAAAAACTGTTTTTT.

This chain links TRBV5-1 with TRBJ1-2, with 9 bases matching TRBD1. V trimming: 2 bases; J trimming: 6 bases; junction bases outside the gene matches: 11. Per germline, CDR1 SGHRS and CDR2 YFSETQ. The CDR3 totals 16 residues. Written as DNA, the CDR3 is TGCGCCAGCAGCTTAGGCCCGGGACAGGGCCAGAATGGCTACACCTTC. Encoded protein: CASSLGPGQGQNGYTF.